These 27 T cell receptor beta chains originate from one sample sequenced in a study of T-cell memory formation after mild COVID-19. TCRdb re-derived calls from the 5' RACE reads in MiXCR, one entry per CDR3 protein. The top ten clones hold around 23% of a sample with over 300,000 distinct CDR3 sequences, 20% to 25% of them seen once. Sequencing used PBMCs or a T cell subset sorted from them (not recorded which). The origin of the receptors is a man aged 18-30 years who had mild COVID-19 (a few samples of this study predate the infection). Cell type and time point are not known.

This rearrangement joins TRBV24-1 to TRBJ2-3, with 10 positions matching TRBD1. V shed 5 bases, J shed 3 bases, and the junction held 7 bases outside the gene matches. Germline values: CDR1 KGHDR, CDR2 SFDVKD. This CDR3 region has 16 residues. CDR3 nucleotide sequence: TGTGCCACCAGTGGAGGCCCGGGACAGGGGACAGATACGCAGTATTTT. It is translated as CATSGGPGQGTDTQYF.

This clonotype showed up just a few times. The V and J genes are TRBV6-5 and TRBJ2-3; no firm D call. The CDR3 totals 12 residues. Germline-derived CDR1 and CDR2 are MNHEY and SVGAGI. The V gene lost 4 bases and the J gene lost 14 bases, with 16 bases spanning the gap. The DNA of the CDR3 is TGTGCCAGCAGTTCTGATCGGCTTCTGTCGTATTTT. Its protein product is CASSSDRLLSYF.

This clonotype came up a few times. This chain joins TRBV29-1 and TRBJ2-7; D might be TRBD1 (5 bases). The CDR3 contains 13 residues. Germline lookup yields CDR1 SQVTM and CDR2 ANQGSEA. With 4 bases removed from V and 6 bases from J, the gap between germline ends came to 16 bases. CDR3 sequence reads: CSVVVLLGAEQYF. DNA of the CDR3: TGCAGCGTTGTTGTATTGTTAGGGGCCGAGCAGTACTTC.

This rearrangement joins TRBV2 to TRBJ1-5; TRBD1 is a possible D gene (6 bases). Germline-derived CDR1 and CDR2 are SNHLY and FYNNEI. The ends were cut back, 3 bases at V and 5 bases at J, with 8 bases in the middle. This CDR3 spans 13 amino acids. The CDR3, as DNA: TGTGCCAGCAGTGAGGGGGCCTATCAGCCCCAGCATTTT. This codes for CASSEGAYQPQHF.

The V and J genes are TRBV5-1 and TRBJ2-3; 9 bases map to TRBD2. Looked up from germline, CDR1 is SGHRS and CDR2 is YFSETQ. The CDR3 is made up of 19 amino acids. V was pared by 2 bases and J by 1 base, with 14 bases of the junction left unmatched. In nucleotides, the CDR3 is TGCGCCAGCAGCTTCGGGGTAGCGGGGGTGTATCAGGGCACAGATACGCAGTATTTT. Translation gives CASSFGVAGVYQGTDTQYF.

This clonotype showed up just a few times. The CDR3 spells CASSPGQARIGYTF. CDR3 nucleotide sequence: TGTGCCAGCAGCCCGGGACAGGCCAGAATTGGCTACACCTTC. The V and J genes are TRBV7-2 and TRBJ1-2; the match to TRBD1 covers 8 bases. The CDR3 totals 14 residues. Germline CDR1 reads SGHTA; CDR2 reads FQGNSA. V shed 5 bases and J 7 bases; nucleotides not matched to a gene: 9.

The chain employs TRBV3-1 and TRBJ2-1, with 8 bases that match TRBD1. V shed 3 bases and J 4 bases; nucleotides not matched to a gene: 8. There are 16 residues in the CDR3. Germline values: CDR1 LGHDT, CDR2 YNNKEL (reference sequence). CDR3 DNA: TGTGCCAGCAGCCACCTGGGGACAGGACTATACAATGAGCAGTTCTTC. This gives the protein CASSHLGTGLYNEQFF.

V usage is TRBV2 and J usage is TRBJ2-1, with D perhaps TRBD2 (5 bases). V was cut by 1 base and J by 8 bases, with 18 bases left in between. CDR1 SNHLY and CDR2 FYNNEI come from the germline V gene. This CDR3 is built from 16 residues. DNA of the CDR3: TGTGCCAGCAGTGAAGGACCAGGCAGGACTGGAGATGAGCAGTTCTTC. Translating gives CASSEGPGRTGDEQFF.

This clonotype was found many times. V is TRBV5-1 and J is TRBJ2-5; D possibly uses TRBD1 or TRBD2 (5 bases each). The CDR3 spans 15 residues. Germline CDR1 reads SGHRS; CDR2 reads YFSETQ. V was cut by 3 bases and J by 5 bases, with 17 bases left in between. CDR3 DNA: TGCGCCAGCAGCTCCGGCCGGGAAGGGGAGGAGACCCAGTACTTC. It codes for CASSSGREGEETQYF.

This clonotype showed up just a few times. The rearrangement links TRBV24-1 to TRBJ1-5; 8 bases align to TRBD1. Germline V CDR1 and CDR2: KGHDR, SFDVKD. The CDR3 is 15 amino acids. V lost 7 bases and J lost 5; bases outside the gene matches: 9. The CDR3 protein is CATSPTGANYQPQHF. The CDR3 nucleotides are TGTGCCACCAGCCCGACAGGGGCCAATTATCAGCCCCAGCATTTT.

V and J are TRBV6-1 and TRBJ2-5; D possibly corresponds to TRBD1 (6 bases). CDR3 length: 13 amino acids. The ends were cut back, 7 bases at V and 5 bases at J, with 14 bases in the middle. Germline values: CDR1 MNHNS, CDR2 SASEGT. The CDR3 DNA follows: TGTGCCAGCACAACAGGGTTATATGAGACCCAGTACTTC. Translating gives CASTTGLYETQYF.

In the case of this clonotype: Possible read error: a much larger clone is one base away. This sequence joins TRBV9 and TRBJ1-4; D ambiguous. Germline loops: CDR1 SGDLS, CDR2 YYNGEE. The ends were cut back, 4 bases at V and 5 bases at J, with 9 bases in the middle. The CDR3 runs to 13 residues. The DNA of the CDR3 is TGTGCCAGCAGCCACCGACTAAATGAAAAACTGTTTTTT. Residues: CASSHRLNEKLFF.

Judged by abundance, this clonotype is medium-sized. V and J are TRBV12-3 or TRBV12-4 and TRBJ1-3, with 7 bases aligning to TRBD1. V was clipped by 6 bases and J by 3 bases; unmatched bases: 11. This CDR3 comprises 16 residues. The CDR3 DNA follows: TGTGCCAGCAGGGGATTTAGACAGGGTGGTGGAAACACCATATATTTT. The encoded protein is CASRGFRQGGGNTIYF.

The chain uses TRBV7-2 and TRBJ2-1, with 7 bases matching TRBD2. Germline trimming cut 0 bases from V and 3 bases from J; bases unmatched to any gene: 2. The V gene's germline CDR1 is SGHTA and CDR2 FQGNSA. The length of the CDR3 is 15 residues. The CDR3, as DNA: TGTGCCAGCAGCTTAGCGTCTAGCGGCTACAATGAGCAGTTCTTC. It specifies CASSLASSGYNEQFF. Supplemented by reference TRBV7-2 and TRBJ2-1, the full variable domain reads GAGVSQSPSNKVTEKGKDVELRCDPISGHTALYWYRQSLGQGLEFLIYFQGNSAPDKSGLPSDRFSAERTGGSVSTLTIQRTQQEDSAVYLCASSLASSGYNEQFFGPGTRLTVL.

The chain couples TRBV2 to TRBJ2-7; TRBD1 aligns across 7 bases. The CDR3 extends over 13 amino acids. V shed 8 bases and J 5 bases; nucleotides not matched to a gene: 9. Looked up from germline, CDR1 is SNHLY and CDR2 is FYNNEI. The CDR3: CASGETGSHEQYF. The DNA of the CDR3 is TGTGCCAGCGGAGAGACAGGGTCCCACGAGCAGTACTTC.

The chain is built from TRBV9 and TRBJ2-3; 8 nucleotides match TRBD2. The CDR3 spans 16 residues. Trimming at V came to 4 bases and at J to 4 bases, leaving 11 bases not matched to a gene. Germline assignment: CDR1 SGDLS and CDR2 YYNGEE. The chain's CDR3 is CASSLSGGAEADTQYF. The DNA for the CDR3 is TGTGCCAGCAGCTTATCCGGGGGGGCCGAGGCAGATACGCAGTATTTT.

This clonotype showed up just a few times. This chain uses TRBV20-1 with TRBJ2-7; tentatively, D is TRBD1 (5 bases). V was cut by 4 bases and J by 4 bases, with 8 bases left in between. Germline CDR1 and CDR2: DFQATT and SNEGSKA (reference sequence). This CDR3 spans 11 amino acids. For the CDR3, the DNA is TGCAGTGCTACGACAGTTTACGAGCAGTACTTC. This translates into CSATTVYEQYF.

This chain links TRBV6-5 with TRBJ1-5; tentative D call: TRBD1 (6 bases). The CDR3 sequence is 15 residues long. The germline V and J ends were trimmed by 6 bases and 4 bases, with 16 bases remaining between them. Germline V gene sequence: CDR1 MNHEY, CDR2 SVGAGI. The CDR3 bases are TGTGCCAGCAGACCACAGGGTCTAGGGAATCAGCCCCAGCATTTT. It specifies CASRPQGLGNQPQHF.

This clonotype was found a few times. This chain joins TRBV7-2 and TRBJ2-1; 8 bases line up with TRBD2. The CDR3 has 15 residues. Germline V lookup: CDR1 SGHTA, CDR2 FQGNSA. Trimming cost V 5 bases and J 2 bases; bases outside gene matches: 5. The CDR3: CASSVSRGAYNEQFF. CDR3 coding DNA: TGTGCCAGCAGCGTCTCGCGGGGGGCCTACAATGAGCAGTTCTTC. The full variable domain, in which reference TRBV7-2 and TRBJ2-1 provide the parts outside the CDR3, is GAGVSQSPSNKVTEKGKDVELRCDPISGHTALYWYRQSLGQGLEFLIYFQGNSAPDKSGLPSDRFSAERTGGSVSTLTIQRTQQEDSAVYLCASSVSRGAYNEQFFGPGTRLTVL.

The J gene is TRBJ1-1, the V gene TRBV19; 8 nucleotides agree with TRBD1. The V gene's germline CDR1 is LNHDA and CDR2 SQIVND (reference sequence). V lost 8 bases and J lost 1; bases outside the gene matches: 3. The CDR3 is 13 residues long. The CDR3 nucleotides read TGTGCCAGTCATACAGGGGGGAACACTGAAGCTTTCTTT. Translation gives CASHTGGNTEAFF. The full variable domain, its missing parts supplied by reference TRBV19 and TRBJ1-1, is DGGITQSPKYLFRKEGQNVTLSCEQNLNHDAMYWYRQDPGQGLRLIYYSQIVNDFQKGDIAEGYSVSREKKESFPLTVTSAQKNPTAFYLCASHTGGNTEAFFGQGTRLTVV.

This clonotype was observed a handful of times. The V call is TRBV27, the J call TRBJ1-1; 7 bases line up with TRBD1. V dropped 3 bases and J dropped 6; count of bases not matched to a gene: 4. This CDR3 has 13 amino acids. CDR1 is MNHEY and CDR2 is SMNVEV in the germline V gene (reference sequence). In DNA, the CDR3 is TGTGCCAGCAGTTTTCGGGACAGACCTGAAGCTTTCTTT. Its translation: CASSFRDRPEAFF.

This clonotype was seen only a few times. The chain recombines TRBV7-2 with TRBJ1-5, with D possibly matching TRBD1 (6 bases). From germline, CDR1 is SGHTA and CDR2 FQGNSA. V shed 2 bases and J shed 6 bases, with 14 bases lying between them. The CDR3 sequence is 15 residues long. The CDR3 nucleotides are TGTGCCAGCAGCTTATCCCCCGGGGGCGGTCAGCCCCAGCATTTT. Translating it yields CASSLSPGGGQPQHF.

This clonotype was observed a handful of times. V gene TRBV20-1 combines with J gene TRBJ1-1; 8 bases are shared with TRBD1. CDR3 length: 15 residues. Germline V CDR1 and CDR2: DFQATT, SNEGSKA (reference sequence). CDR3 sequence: CRGAGGASTNTEAFF. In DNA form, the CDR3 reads TGCAGGGGAGCAGGGGGCGCCTCTACGAACACTGAAGCTTTCTTT.

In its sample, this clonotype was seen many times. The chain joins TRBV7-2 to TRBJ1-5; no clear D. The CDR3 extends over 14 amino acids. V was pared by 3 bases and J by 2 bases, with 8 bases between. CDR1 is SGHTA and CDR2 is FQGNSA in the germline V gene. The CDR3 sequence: CASSLRGGNQPQHF. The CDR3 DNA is TGTGCCAGCAGCTTGCGAGGAGGCAATCAGCCCCAGCATTTT.

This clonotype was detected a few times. CDR3 nucleotide sequence: TGTGCCAGTACAGGAAGGGGTGTTGAGACCCAGTACTTC. Translating gives CASTGRGVETQYF. The chain combines TRBV19 with TRBJ2-5; possible D gene TRBD1, 5 bases. Trimming removed 7 bases at V and 5 bases at J, with 14 bases between. The CDR3 is 13 amino acids. Germline-derived CDR1 and CDR2 are LNHDA and SQIVND (reference sequence).

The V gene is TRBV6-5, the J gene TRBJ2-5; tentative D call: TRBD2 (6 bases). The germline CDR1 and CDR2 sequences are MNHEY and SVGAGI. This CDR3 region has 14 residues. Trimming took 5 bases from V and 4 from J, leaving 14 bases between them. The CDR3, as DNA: TGTGCCAGCAGTCCAGGACTATCGAGAGAGACCCAGTACTTC. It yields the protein CASSPGLSRETQYF.

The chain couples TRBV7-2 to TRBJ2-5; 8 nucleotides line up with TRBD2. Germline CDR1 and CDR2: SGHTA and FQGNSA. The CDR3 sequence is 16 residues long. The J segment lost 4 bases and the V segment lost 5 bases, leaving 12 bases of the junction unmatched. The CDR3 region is CASSLAGTRSGETQYF. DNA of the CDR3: TGTGCCAGCAGCCTGGCCGGGACTAGGTCCGGAGAGACCCAGTACTTC.